One TCR beta chain is described in this entry. Antigen: not known. The data stem from a study of graft-versus-host responses after intestinal transplantation. Profiling relied on immunoSEQ multiplex PCR, and the TCRdb table lists in-frame clones only, not all of them. The data contain roughly 70,000 clones, over 75% of them singletons. The J segment lost 3 bases and the V segment lost 7 bases, leaving 9 bases of the junction unmatched. The CDR3 is made up of 15 amino acids. Germline assignment: CDR1 SNHLY and CDR2 FYNNEI. The sequence derives from a human donor who was the organ donor for an intestinal transplant. The gene calls are TRBV2 and TRBJ1-3; 7 nucleotides agree with TRBD1. The sample here was unstimulated CD4+ T cells sorted from spleen or lymph node cells, taken before transplant. The CDR3, as DNA: TGTGCCAGCACGAGACAGGGCGTCGATGGAAACACCATATATTTT. This encodes CASTRQGVDGNTIYF.